The source of this TCR beta chain is a study of OX40 agonist ivuxolimab in advanced cancers. Baseline was the first blood sampling point, followed by cycle 4 day 1 and cycle 7 day 1. The CDR3 has 14 amino acids. Germline CDR1 is SGDLS and CDR2 is YYNGEE. Trimming removed 0 bases at V and 2 bases at J, with 8 bases between. Of note for this clone: Within the sample, other DNA sequences also encode this same CDR3.

Sequencing used immunoSEQ multiplex PCR; TCRdb keeps in-frame clones, though not all of them. The table shows roughly 91,000 clones, with about 96% occurring only once. V usage is TRBV9 and J usage is TRBJ2-5; tentatively, D is TRBD1 or TRBD2 (5 bases each). Sample: CD4+ or CD8+ T cells sorted from blood, taken in a trial of the OX40 agonist ivuxolimab. The TCR comes from an adult with an advanced solid tumor such as melanoma, head and neck, liver or kidney cancer. This CDR3 is CASSVAGLQETQYF. The CDR3 DNA reads as TGTGCCAGCAGCGTAGCGGGGCTTCAAGAGACCCAGTACTTC.